Sequencing of this T cell receptor beta chain was carried out in a study of shared clonotypes between healthy human individuals. Study-level background: A donor's plate count was three for CD4 naive and three for CD4 memory; CD8 naive had two and CD8 memory one. Findings and caveats of the study: When compared with the clonotypes that were shared by all four sorted-subset donors, the non-shared clonotypes turned out to have lower generation probabilities. How much donors shared clonotypes was expected to be affected by sequencing depth.

Germline V gene data show CDR1 as SNHLY and CDR2 as FYNNEI. The CDR3 extends over 14 amino acids. V lost 6 bases and J lost 6; bases outside the gene matches: 4. For this clone: Its antigen is as yet unknown.

TCRdb keeps only in-frame clones here, not all; method: immunoSEQ multiplex PCR. The sample records 900,000 to 1,200,000 clones, roughly 74% being singletons. This clonotype was sampled from a man between 18 and 29 years old in good health. Some clones in this sample may be carry-over from other donors' samples. The rearrangement uses TRBV2 and TRBJ2-3, with 12 positions matching TRBD2. Sequenced material: memory CD4+ T cells from PBMCs. Regarding subset: CD45RA-negative fraction. In nucleotides, the CDR3 is TGTGCCAGCAGACTAGCGGGAGGTGTGGATACGCAGTATTTT. Translated: CASRLAGGVDTQYF.